The 8 T cell receptor beta chains below were found in one sample sequenced in a study of blood T cell repertoires in COVID-19. Here immunoSEQ multiplex PCR was the method, and the copy in TCRdb shows in-frame clones only, minus some. The sample includes around 78,000 clones, around 88% of them seen just once. Sequenced material: PBMCs or T cells enriched from blood (not recorded which). The receptors originated from a woman in her fifties or sixties with acute COVID-19.

Concerning this clone itself: The same CDR3 also results from other DNA sequences found in this sample. The genes are TRBV2 and TRBJ1-4; TRBD1 agrees at 8 bases. Looked up from germline, CDR1 is SNHLY and CDR2 is FYNNEI. Trimming at V came to 7 bases and at J to 8 bases, leaving 6 bases not matched to a gene. The CDR3 is 13 amino acids. The CDR3 region has the DNA TGTGCCAGCAAAGGACAGGGCGGAGAAAAACTGTTTTTT. Its translation: CASKGQGGEKLFF.

A note on this clone: Other DNA sequences in the same sample also yield this CDR3. The gene calls are TRBV11-3 and TRBJ2-1; possibly TRBD2 for D (6 bases). Germline V gene lookup returns CDR1 SGHNT and CDR2 YENEEA. This CDR3 comprises 13 residues. Trimming took off 5 bases at V and 4 bases at J, with 9 bases between the two ends. The CDR3 DNA sequence: TGTGCCAGCAGCCCCGGGGGTTACAATGAGCAGTTCTTC. Protein sequence: CASSPGGYNEQFF.

This rearrangement joins TRBV19 to TRBJ1-5, with 11 positions matching TRBD1. V trimming: 5 bases; J trimming: 9 bases; junction bases outside the gene matches: 9. CDR1 and CDR2 from the germline V gene are LNHDA and SQIVND (reference sequence). This CDR3 region has 15 residues. CDR3 nucleotide sequence: TGTGCCAGTAGTTCTCGGACAGGGGGCGGAAGGCCCCAGCATTTT. It translates to CASSSRTGGGRPQHF.

This clone has only one observation. V gene TRBV4-1 combines with J gene TRBJ2-7; D possibly corresponds to TRBD1 (6 bases). Trimming stripped 1 base from V and 2 bases from J, with 12 bases between. CDR3 length equals 15 residues. Germline V CDR1 and CDR2: MGHRA, YSYEKL. CDR3 sequence (DNA): TGCGCCAGCAGCCAAGCACACGGACAGCCCTACGAGCAGTACTTC. It yields the protein CASSQAHGQPYEQYF.

CDR3: CASSYGSLGRGEQYF. CDR3 DNA sequence: TGTGCCAGCAGTTACGGCTCTCTTGGCAGGGGAGAGCAGTACTTC. The chain joins TRBV6-6 to TRBJ2-7, with TRBD1 as a possible D gene (6 bases). V lost 2 bases to trimming and J lost 7 bases, with 18 bases between them. In germline, CDR1 is MNHNY, CDR2 SVGAGI (reference sequence). The CDR3 has 15 residues.

The rearrangement links TRBV6-5 to TRBJ1-6; TRBD1 aligns across 8 bases. Germline values: CDR1 MNHEY, CDR2 SVGAGI. This CDR3 has 13 residues. Germline trimming cut 6 bases from V and 6 bases from J; bases unmatched to any gene: 1. In DNA form, the CDR3 reads TGTGCCAGCAGCGACAGGGGTAATTCACCCCTCCACTTT. Protein: CASSDRGNSPLHF.

This clone came up once. The rearrangement uses TRBV3-1 (or the pseudogene TRBV3-2) and TRBJ2-1; a possible D gene is TRBD2 (6 bases). CDR1 and CDR2 from the germline V gene are LGHDT and YNNKEL (reference sequence). V was pared by 0 bases and J by 5 bases, with 14 bases between. The CDR3 covers 16 residues. The CDR3, as DNA: TGTGCCAGCAGCCAAGATGGCGGGAACCCTAACAATGAGCAGTTCTTC. Translation gives CASSQDGGNPNNEQFF.

This chain joins TRBV6-5 and TRBJ2-3; 8 nucleotides line up with TRBD2. The trim removed 2 bases at V and 5 bases at J, leaving 6 bases unmatched. The CDR3 loop spans 15 amino acids. CDR1 MNHEY and CDR2 SVGAGI come from the germline V gene. The CDR3 bases are TGTGCCAGCAGTTACGGATGGGCGGGAGGAGATACGCAGTATTTT. It specifies CASSYGWAGGDTQYF.